Presented here are 5 T cell receptor beta chains from one specimen sequenced in a study of blood T cell repertoires in COVID-19. Repertoires were generated with immunoSEQ multiplex PCR, while TCRdb's copy carries only in-frame clones and drops some. Here the sample spans 180,000 or so clones, 70% to 85% being singletons. The sequenced material came from peripheral blood. The receptors originated from a human donor with acute or convalescent COVID-19. The donor label of this sample is uncertain.

There are a few counts of this clone. The J gene is TRBJ2-5, the V gene TRBV7-6; TRBD2 aligns across 11 bases. The ends lost 5 bases at V and 1 base at J; junction bases unmatched: 12. This CDR3 comprises 18 residues. The germline V gene has CDR1 SGHVS and CDR2 FNYEAQ. CDR3 in amino acids: CASSARGLAGGGQETQYF. CDR3 in DNA: TGTGCCAGCAGCGCCAGGGGCCTAGCGGGAGGTGGCCAAGAGACCCAGTACTTC.

This chain connects TRBV7-3 to TRBJ2-5; possible D gene TRBD2, 5 bases. The length of the CDR3 is 16 residues. Germline loops: CDR1 SGHTA, CDR2 FQGTGA. V was clipped by 2 bases and J by 5 bases, with 18 bases between them. The CDR3 nucleotides read TGTGCCAGCAGCTTATCCCCCCCGGGGTCGTGGGAGACCCAGTACTTC. Encoded protein: CASSLSPPGSWETQYF. The whole variable domain, filled in from reference TRBV7-3 and TRBJ2-5, reads GAGVSQTPSNKVTEKGKYVELRCDPISGHTALYWYRQSLGQGPEFLIYFQGTGAADDSGLPNDRFFAVRPEGSVSTLKIQRTERGDSAVYLCASSLSPPGSWETQYFGPGTRLLVL.

V is TRBV7-9 and J is TRBJ1-4, with D possibly matching TRBD1 (6 bases). In germline, CDR1 is SEHNR, CDR2 FQNEAQ (reference sequence). The V and J ends lost 1 base and 0 bases respectively, with 9 bases between them. CDR3 length: 16 amino acids. CDR3 sequence reads: CASSLEWTATNEKLFF. CDR3 sequence (DNA): TGTGCCAGCAGCTTAGAGTGGACAGCAACTAATGAAAAACTGTTTTTT.

The chain links TRBV5-5 to TRBJ2-7; TRBD2 aligns across 9 bases. V dropped 6 bases and J dropped 3; count of bases not matched to a gene: 7. The CDR3 length is 14 residues. CDR1 is SGHKS and CDR2 is YYEKEE in the germline V gene (reference sequence). The CDR3 nucleotides read TGTGCCAGCACCGTATTAGCGGGAGTCTACGAGCAGTACTTC. This gives the protein CASTVLAGVYEQYF. The variable domain in full, with the rest retrieved from reference TRBV5-5 and TRBJ2-7, is DAGVTQSPTHLIKTRGQQVTLRCSPISGHKSVSWYQQVLGQGPQFIFQYYEKEERGRGNFPDRFSARQFPNYSSELNVNALLLGDSALYLCASTVLAGVYEQYFGPGTRLTVT.

The chain joins TRBV19 to TRBJ1-4, with 11 bases lining up with TRBD1. Looked up from germline, CDR1 is LNHDA and CDR2 is SQIVND (reference sequence). This CDR3 comprises 17 residues. The ends lost 5 bases at V and 8 bases at J; junction bases unmatched: 13. The CDR3 region is CASSPNAPGTGGEKLFF. The CDR3 DNA sequence: TGTGCCAGTAGTCCCAACGCCCCCGGGACAGGGGGGGAAAAACTGTTTTTT.